These 21 T cell receptor beta chains share one sample of origin, sequenced in a study of blood T cell repertoires in COVID-19. Sequencing used immunoSEQ multiplex PCR; TCRdb keeps in-frame clones, though not all of them. The sample lists 99,000 or so clones; 87% were seen once. What was sequenced was peripheral blood. These receptors were collected from a man in his fifties with acute or convalescent COVID-19.

This chain links TRBV2 with TRBJ2-5; D is possibly TRBD2 (6 bases). V lost 4 bases, J lost 2 bases, and 14 bases lay in between. The germline gives CDR1 SNHLY, CDR2 FYNNEI. There are 15 residues in the CDR3. Here the CDR3 DNA reads TGTGCCAGCAGTGTCAGCGGGCAGAATCAAGAGACCCAGTACTTC. Protein sequence: CASSVSGQNQETQYF.

The chain uses TRBV4-1 and TRBJ1-6; TRBD1 matches at 8 bases. V shed 2 bases, J shed 10 bases, and the junction held 4 bases outside the gene matches. The germline V gene encodes CDR1 MGHRA and CDR2 YSYEKL. This CDR3 spans 14 amino acids. The CDR3 nucleotides are TGCGCCAGCAGCCAAACCGGACAGGGCTCACCCCTCCACTTT. It is translated as CASSQTGQGSPLHF.

This chain connects TRBV11-3 to TRBJ2-1, with TRBD2 identical over 7 bases. Trimming took 5 bases from V and 6 from J; bases not matched to a gene: 10. This CDR3 has 15 residues. The germline V gene has CDR1 SGHNT and CDR2 YENEEA. The CDR3 DNA reads as TGTGCCAGCAGCCCGTGGGGCAGCGGGGCCAATGAGCAGTTCTTC. Translated: CASSPWGSGANEQFF.

This rearrangement joins TRBV30 to TRBJ1-1; no reliable D call. V was shortened by 0 bases and J by 3 bases, with 11 bases between the two germline ends. Germline values: CDR1 GTSNPN, CDR2 SVGIG (reference sequence). The length of the CDR3 is 14 residues. The CDR3: CAWSVRVADTEAFF. The CDR3 coding sequence is TGTGCCTGGAGTGTACGGGTGGCCGACACTGAAGCTTTCTTT.

V and J are TRBV7-9 and TRBJ2-5; 9 bases map to TRBD1. There are 17 residues in the CDR3. After removal of 4 bases from V and 5 bases from J, the junction contained 14 bases not matched to a gene. Germline CDR1 reads SEHNR; CDR2 reads FQNEAQ (reference sequence). The CDR3 loop reads CASSSGTQGARGETQYF. The CDR3 DNA is TGTGCCAGCAGCTCCGGCACACAGGGGGCGAGGGGGGAGACCCAGTACTTC.

V and J are TRBV27 and TRBJ2-2, with no clear D. The V end was cut by 0 bases, the J end by 2 bases, with 4 bases between. The CDR3 contains 14 residues. Per the germline V gene, CDR1 is MNHEY and CDR2 is SMNVEV (reference sequence). The DNA of the CDR3 is TGTGCCAGCAGTTTATCCCTCAACACCGGGGAGCTGTTTTTT. Protein: CASSLSLNTGELFF.

V gene TRBV11-3 combines with J gene TRBJ2-7; D unresolved. The CDR3 covers 12 residues. CDR1 and CDR2 (germline): SGHNT, YENEEA. Trimming took 7 bases from V and 8 from J, leaving 15 bases between them. The CDR3 region has the DNA TGTGCCAGCACTCCGCAGCCGGGTAAGCAGTACTTC. Translating it yields CASTPQPGKQYF.

The chain is built from TRBV20-1 and TRBJ1-3; 7 positions agree with TRBD1. This CDR3 spans 16 amino acids. The junction had 8 bases not matched to a gene; V was cut back by 3 bases and J by 0 bases. CDR1 is DFQATT and CDR2 is SNEGSKA in the germline V gene (reference sequence). The CDR3 DNA sequence: TGCAGTGCTAGTCTGGACAGGCGCAACTCTGGAAACACCATATATTTT. It codes for CSASLDRRNSGNTIYF.

J is TRBJ2-7 and V is TRBV11-3; perhaps TRBD1 as D (5 bases). Trimming left V 3 bases short and J 5 bases short, with 11 bases between. Germline V lookup: CDR1 SGHNT, CDR2 YENEEA. This CDR3 comprises 13 residues. The CDR3 region has the DNA TGTGCCAGCAGCTTCCAGGGTTTCGACGAGCAGTACTTC. Translating it yields CASSFQGFDEQYF.

This clone was seen once. The chain links TRBV30 to TRBJ1-5; D is undetermined. The ends were cut back, 4 bases at V and 4 bases at J, with 8 bases in the middle. This CDR3 comprises 12 residues. Germline V lookup: CDR1 GTSNPN, CDR2 SVGIG (reference sequence). CDR3 protein: CAWNRDNQPQHF. CDR3 nucleotides: TGTGCCTGGAACCGGGATAATCAGCCCCAGCATTTT.

The chain links TRBV6-2 or TRBV6-3 to TRBJ1-1, with TRBD1 matching over 7 bases. Trimming cost V 6 bases and J 3 bases; bases outside gene matches: 13. Germline lookup yields CDR1 MNHEY and CDR2 SVGEGT. This CDR3 region has 16 residues. CDR3 protein: CASSLDRAREDTEAFF. The CDR3 coding sequence is TGTGCCAGCAGCCTTGACAGGGCCCGCGAGGACACTGAAGCTTTCTTT.

There are a few counts of this clone. This rearrangement joins TRBV3-1 (or the pseudogene TRBV3-2) to TRBJ1-6; maybe TRBD1 (5 bases). This CDR3 region has 15 residues. Trimming left V 1 base short and J 6 bases short, with 10 bases between. Germline V gives CDR1 LGHDT, CDR2 YNNKEL (reference sequence). The CDR3 spells CASSQAETANSPLHF. The CDR3 DNA reads as TGTGCCAGCAGCCAAGCCGAGACAGCTAATTCACCCCTCCACTTT.

J is TRBJ2-1 and V is TRBV3-1 (or the pseudogene TRBV3-2), with D possibly being TRBD2 (5 bases). V shed 0 bases and J shed 2 bases, with 11 bases lying between them. Germline V lookup: CDR1 LGHDT, CDR2 YNNKEL (reference sequence). The length of the CDR3 is 16 residues. DNA for the CDR3: TGTGCCAGCAGCCAAGACGTGCGGGTCCCCTACAATGAGCAGTTCTTC. It is translated as CASSQDVRVPYNEQFF.

The chain is built from TRBV11-2 and TRBJ2-2; 8 bases agree with TRBD1. The germline V gene encodes CDR1 SGHAT and CDR2 FQNNGV. J gave up 4 bases and V 7 bases, and 14 bases lay outside the gene matches. This CDR3 has 17 residues. The CDR3 reads CASTRGQMTGATGELFF. CDR3 bases: TGTGCCAGCACCAGAGGGCAGATGACAGGGGCCACCGGGGAGCTGTTTTTT.

This clone showed up just a few times. The chain couples TRBV2 to TRBJ1-3; tentatively, D is TRBD1 (6 bases). Deletions cut 1 base from V and 0 bases from J, with 10 bases between. Looked up from germline, CDR1 is SNHLY and CDR2 is FYNNEI. This CDR3 spans 16 amino acids. This CDR3 is CASSEDRESSGNTIYF. CDR3 coding DNA: TGTGCCAGCAGTGAAGACAGGGAGAGCTCTGGAAACACCATATATTTT. Combining the CDR3 with reference TRBV2 and TRBJ1-3 gives the whole variable domain EPEVTQTPSHQVTQMGQEVILRCVPISNHLYFYWYRQILGQKVEFLVSFYNNEISEKSEIFDDQFSVERPDGSNFTLKIRSTKLEDSAMYFCASSEDRESSGNTIYFGEGSWLTVV.

This clone occurred once. The gene calls are TRBV12-5 and TRBJ2-3; D is perhaps TRBD2 (5 bases). V lost 5 bases to trimming and J lost 6 bases, with 9 bases between them. The CDR3 totals 12 residues. CDR1 and CDR2 (germline): LGHNT, FRNRAP. CDR3: CASGPSGDTQYF. The DNA of the CDR3 is TGTGCTAGTGGTCCAAGCGGTGATACGCAGTATTTT.

This clone was seen more than once but under ten times. The genes are TRBV19 and TRBJ1-3; possible D gene TRBD1, 5 bases. The CDR3 extends over 13 amino acids. Trimming left V 3 bases short and J 7 bases short, with 10 bases between. Germline V CDR1 and CDR2: LNHDA, SQIVND (reference sequence). The CDR3 nucleotides are TGTGCCAGTAGTATCAGTTGGGGCAACACCATATATTTT. This gives the protein CASSISWGNTIYF.

The chain carries TRBV18 and TRBJ1-2; D is ambiguous. Trimming pared 0 bases from V and 4 bases from J, leaving 15 bases between. The germline V gene has CDR1 KGHSH and CDR2 LQKENI. This CDR3 spans 16 amino acids. CDR3 amino acids: CASSPPVTPEAYGYTF. For the CDR3, the DNA is TGTGCCAGCTCACCACCGGTGACCCCGGAGGCCTATGGCTACACCTTC. The whole variable domain, remainder taken from reference TRBV18 and TRBJ1-2, is NAGVMQNPRHLVRRRGQEARLRCSPMKGHSHVYWYRQLPEEGLKFMVYLQKENIIDESGMPKERFSAEFPKEGPSILRIQQVVRGDSAAYFCASSPPVTPEAYGYTFGSGTRLTVV.

The DNA of the CDR3 is TGTGCCAGCAGGGAAGCCGAGGACACTGAAGCTTTCTTT. Residues: CASREAEDTEAFF. The chain carries TRBV12-3 or TRBV12-4 and TRBJ1-1; unclear D gene. V lost 6 bases, J lost 3 bases, and 11 bases lay in between. The CDR3 has 13 residues.

The table lists this clone with a count of one. The chain is built from TRBV5-4 and TRBJ2-1, with 10 bases matching TRBD2. V trimming: 4 bases; J trimming: 4 bases; junction bases outside the gene matches: 8. CDR1 and CDR2 (germline): SGHNT, YYREEE (reference sequence). The CDR3 spans 16 residues. CDR3 nucleotide sequence: TGTGCCAGCAGCCGCACCGGACTAGCGGCATACAATGAGCAGTTCTTC. Amino acids: CASSRTGLAAYNEQFF.

The V call is TRBV5-1, the J call TRBJ2-1; tentative D call: TRBD1 (5 bases). The CDR3 is 16 amino acids. The germline V and J ends were trimmed by 0 bases and 4 bases, with 14 bases remaining between them. Germline loops: CDR1 SGHRS, CDR2 YFSETQ. The CDR3 region is CASSLAGKGFYNEQFF. The CDR3 bases are TGCGCCAGCAGCTTGGCCGGAAAGGGGTTTTACAATGAGCAGTTCTTC.